A single T cell receptor (beta chain) is shown here with its context. The antigen this receptor binds is unknown. Base qualities are not recorded, but no much larger clone differs from it by a single base. The data stem from a study of blood T cells in healthy people across ages (dated by TCRdb to the mid-2010s). Looking at the study overall: In model experiments, template switching captured roughly one uniquely barcoded TCR beta cDNA molecule for every two T cells. To track age-related changes in TCR beta repertoire diversity, the study relied on deep sequencing normalized with unique cDNA molecular identifiers. Donors were grouped into four age groups: young (average about 15 years), middle-aged (39), aged (about 60) and long-lived (approximately 75). To avoid experimental bias, donors of different ages were randomly spread across the sequencing lanes. For two donors (one aged 18 to 30 and one aged 80 or older), the study analyzed two additional independent replicas of 1 million unique cDNA reads from the same blood draw.

Trimming takes 6 bases from V and 13 bases from J, and the germline ends sit 19 bases apart. In the germline V gene, CDR1 corresponds to SQVTM and CDR2 to ANQGSEA. The CDR3 goes from the cysteine to the phenylalanine over 12 residues. The kept DNA is CDR3 alone, 36 bases in frame from the first base. The approximately 39 donors, aged about 6 to 100 years, were systemically healthy Caucasian individuals from Russia. Ten milliliters of peripheral blood were drawn from each donor into EDTA-treated Vacutainer tubes. Ficoll-Paque density-gradient centrifugation was used to isolate PBMCs, with at least 7 million obtained per sample. Trizol reagent was used to extract total RNA from PBMCs, with at least 5 micrograms per sample. Naive CD45RAhigh/CD27high T cell percentages were measured by flow cytometry on a PBMC aliquot from every donor. Libraries came from 5' RACE. The sequencer listed for this sample is Illumina HiSeq 2500. A second 7 to 11 cycle PCR used a sample-barcoded 5' primer and a J-beta primer mix. A unique molecular identifier was introduced onto each TCR beta cDNA molecule by a template-switch 5' adaptor carrying 12 random nucleotides. Each sample yielded at least 2.5 million CDR3-containing paired-end reads. First-strand cDNA was synthesized from all RNA with the Mint cDNA synthesis kit, primed by a TRBC-specific oligonucleotide. Following uracil-DNA glycosylase treatment, all cDNA underwent a first 18-cycle PCR with the universal primers M1SS and BC2_uni_R. In the paper's pipeline: For normalization, 1 million high-quality reads were randomly selected from each sample, with every read carrying a distinct molecular identifier. Instead of being binned into consensus sequences, reads that shared molecular identifiers were thrown out. MiTCR, with a Q25 quality threshold and the strictest error-elimination algorithm, was used for CDR3 identification, clonotype clustering and error correction. Lower-bound total TCR beta diversity was estimated with a nonparametric unseen species model using Euler transformation. TCRdb redid the processing of the public reads, applying fastp at Q25 and MiXCR, and retained in-frame beta chains. One record per CDR3 amino acid sequence lists the most common genes and DNA. TCRdb assigned the V and J calls; the authors' analysis was not used. For this sample the table gives hundreds of thousands of distinct CDR3 sequences, of which 30% to 45% were detected only once. Approximately 12% of the sample goes to the ten largest clones.

What the work shows at the level of the full study, not this receptor alone: Compared with the aged group, the long-lived group had more naive CD4+ T cells, fewer expanded clones and increased TCR diversity, suggesting age selection. Bulk unsorted PBMC profiling prevented conclusive comparison of naive and antigen-experienced compartments. As age increased, observed TCR beta diversity per million T cells dropped in a roughly linear way, and a significant reduction was already evident by age about 40. Estimates of total diversity from one million sequenced T cells were regarded as lower bounds and underestimates. The CMV infection status of donors was not known, potentially confounding age-related changes in expanded clonotypes. A strong correlation was found between observed TCR beta diversity and the percentage of naive T cells measured by flow cytometry.

The TCR comes from a man younger than 30 in good health. The sequenced sample consisted of blood. The receptor chain draws on TRBV29-1 and TRBJ2-1; the D segment cannot be called with confidence. CDR3 loop: CSVWDGKETQFF. The DNA sequence is as follows: TGCAGCGTATGGGATGGGAAAGAGACCCAGTTCTTC.